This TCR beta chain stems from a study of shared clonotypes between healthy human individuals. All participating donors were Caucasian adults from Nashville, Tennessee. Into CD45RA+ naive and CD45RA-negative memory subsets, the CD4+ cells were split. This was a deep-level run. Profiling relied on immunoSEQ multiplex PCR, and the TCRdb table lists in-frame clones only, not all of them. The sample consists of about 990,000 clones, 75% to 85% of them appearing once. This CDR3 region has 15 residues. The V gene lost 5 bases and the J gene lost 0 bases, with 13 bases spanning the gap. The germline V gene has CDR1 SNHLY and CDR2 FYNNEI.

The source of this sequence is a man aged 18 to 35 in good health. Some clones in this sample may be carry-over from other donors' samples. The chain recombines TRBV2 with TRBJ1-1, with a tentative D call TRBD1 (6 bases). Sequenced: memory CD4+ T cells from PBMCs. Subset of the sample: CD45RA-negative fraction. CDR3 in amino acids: CASSSTGTLNTEAFF. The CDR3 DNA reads TGTGCCAGCAGTAGTACAGGGACTCTGAACACTGAAGCTTTCTTT.